Each of the 27 T cell receptor beta chains below was sequenced from the same sample in a study of early T cells in non-severe SARS-CoV-2 infection. A single record per CDR3 protein comes from TCRdb applying MiXCR to the 5' RACE reads. The sample holds about 37,000 distinct CDR3 sequences, roughly 5.9% seen once. The material sequenced was whole blood. The receptors stem from an adult who was a healthcare worker with PCR-confirmed SARS-CoV-2 infection or an uninfected control (not recorded which).

This clonotype was counted many times. The chain is built from TRBV20-1 and TRBJ1-2; D is possibly TRBD1 (6 bases). CDR3 length: 14 residues. With 0 bases removed from V and 0 bases from J, the gap between germline ends came to 8 bases. Germline V CDR1 and CDR2: DFQATT, SNEGSKA (reference sequence). The CDR3 DNA reads TGCAGTGCTAGAGAGACAGGTCCTAACTATGGCTACACCTTC. It yields the protein CSARETGPNYGYTF.

This clonotype was observed many times. This chain uses TRBV20-1 with TRBJ2-7; 10 bases line up with TRBD1. The V segment lost 3 bases and the J segment 2 bases; nucleotides outside the gene matches: 7. Germline lookup yields CDR1 DFQATT and CDR2 SNEGSKA (reference sequence). This CDR3 contains 15 residues. In nucleotides, the CDR3 is TGCAGTGCTAGCCCCGGACAGGGGGGGGCCTACGAGCAGTACTTC. Residues: CSASPGQGGAYEQYF.

This clonotype showed up just a few times. This chain connects TRBV12-3 or TRBV12-4 to TRBJ2-1, with TRBD2 matching over 13 bases. The CDR3 covers 15 residues. J lost 10 bases, V lost 6 bases, and 9 bases had no gene match. The CDR3 loop reads CASSSGLAGAVEQFF. CDR3 nucleotide sequence: TGTGCCAGCAGCTCCGGACTAGCGGGAGCAGTCGAGCAGTTCTTC.

This clonotype occurred a few times. The CDR3 coding sequence is TGTGCCACCAGGGGCCGGGACAGGGCTGAGAATGAGCAGTTCTTC. It yields the protein CATRGRDRAENEQFF. The chain couples TRBV24-1 to TRBJ2-1; 9 bases fit TRBD1. The CDR3 has 15 residues. Trimming cost V 7 bases and J 7 bases; bases outside gene matches: 10. Germline loops: CDR1 KGHDR, CDR2 SFDVKD.

This clonotype was seen repeatedly, ten times or more. The V gene is TRBV7-2, the J gene TRBJ1-2, with TRBD1 matching over 8 bases. CDR1 and CDR2 from the germline V gene are SGHTA and FQGNSA. The CDR3 contains 14 residues. The V and J ends lost 6 bases and 14 bases, in that order; junction bases with no gene match: 17. CDR3 region: CASSRSTGEESWTF. In DNA, the CDR3 is TGTGCCAGCAGTCGGTCGACAGGGGAAGAGTCTTGGACCTTC. Together with reference TRBV7-2 and TRBJ1-2, the CDR3 gives the full variable domain: GAGVSQSPSNKVTEKGKDVELRCDPISGHTALYWYRQSLGQGLEFLIYFQGNSAPDKSGLPSDRFSAERTGGSVSTLTIQRTQQEDSAVYLCASSRSTGEESWTFGSGTRLTVV.

This clonotype has just a few counts. This rearrangement joins TRBV25-1 to TRBJ1-1; 8 nucleotides match TRBD1. Germline values: CDR1 MGHDK, CDR2 SYGVNS. There are 15 residues in the CDR3. The V and J ends lost 5 bases and 3 bases, in that order; junction bases with no gene match: 8. The CDR3 protein is CASSLTGGTDTEAFF. CDR3 bases: TGTGCCAGCAGTTTAACAGGGGGGACTGACACTGAAGCTTTCTTT.

This chain links TRBV7-2 with TRBJ2-1; D is perhaps TRBD2 (5 bases). CDR3 length: 13 residues. Germline loops: CDR1 SGHTA, CDR2 FQGNSA. Trimming took 2 bases from V and 7 from J, leaving 9 bases between them. CDR3 residues: CASSLRGRNEQFF. The CDR3 DNA sequence: TGTGCCAGCAGCTTAAGAGGGCGGAATGAGCAGTTCTTC.

The J gene is TRBJ2-3, the V gene TRBV5-1; 10 nucleotides line up with TRBD2. The germline V gene has CDR1 SGHRS and CDR2 YFSETQ. The length of the CDR3 is 16 residues. V was pared by 1 base and J by 2 bases, with 4 bases of the junction left unmatched. Here the CDR3 reads CASSLTTSGLTDTQYF. The CDR3 DNA reads as TGCGCCAGCAGCTTGACGACTAGCGGGCTCACAGATACGCAGTATTTT.

This clonotype was recorded at least ten times. The chain recombines TRBV4-2 with TRBJ1-3; the match to TRBD1 covers 9 bases. The J segment lost 4 bases and the V segment lost 4 bases, leaving 5 bases of the junction unmatched. The CDR3 is made up of 15 amino acids. Germline V gene lookup returns CDR1 LGHNA and CDR2 YNFKEQ. CDR3 residues: CASSPHRGQGNTIYF. In DNA form, the CDR3 reads TGTGCCAGCAGCCCCCACAGGGGGCAAGGAAACACCATATATTTT.

V gene TRBV6-2 or TRBV6-3 combines with J gene TRBJ2-3; 12 bases are a match to TRBD2. CDR3 length: 16 residues. V lost 10 bases to trimming and J lost 4 bases; unmatched junction nucleotides: 12. Germline V gene data show CDR1 as MNHEY and CDR2 as SVGEGT. The CDR3 spells CATTPTTSGGPDTQYF. The CDR3 DNA reads as TGTGCCACCACCCCCACGACTAGCGGGGGTCCAGATACGCAGTATTTT.

The rearrangement links TRBV28 to TRBJ2-2; 8 bases are a match to TRBD1. CDR3 length: 17 amino acids. Trimming cost V 6 bases and J 5 bases; bases outside gene matches: 14. CDR1 is MDHEN, CDR2 SYDVKM, per germline. As DNA, the CDR3 is TGTGCCAGCAGCCCATTTGGGCAGGGGGCTAGAACCGGGGAGCTGTTTTTT. Amino acid sequence: CASSPFGQGARTGELFF.

This clonotype occurred many times. V gene TRBV5-8 combines with J gene TRBJ2-1; TRBD2 matches at 7 bases. The CDR3 contains 15 residues. Trimming removed 7 bases from V and 0 bases from J; junction bases left unmatched: 7. Germline CDR1 is SGHTS and CDR2 is YDEGEE. CDR3 coding DNA: TGTGCCAGCGGTGGGGGGGACGGCTCCTACAATGAGCAGTTCTTC. It yields the protein CASGGGDGSYNEQFF.

This clonotype was found many times. V is TRBV20-1 and J is TRBJ1-1, with 8 bases lining up with TRBD1. Germline V gene sequence: CDR1 DFQATT, CDR2 SNEGSKA (reference sequence). The CDR3 totals 12 residues. Germline trimming cut 6 bases from V and 3 bases from J; bases unmatched to any gene: 3. CDR3 DNA: TGCAGTGCCGGACAGGGAGACACTGAAGCTTTCTTT. Amino acid sequence: CSAGQGDTEAFF.

This clonotype appeared many times. The genes are TRBV18 and TRBJ1-5; no reliable D call. Trimming took 0 bases from V and 2 from J, leaving 5 bases between them. The CDR3 loop spans 14 amino acids. The germline V gene encodes CDR1 KGHSH and CDR2 LQKENI. This chain's CDR3 is CASSPPGGNQPQHF. The CDR3 region has the DNA TGTGCCAGCTCACCACCTGGGGGCAATCAGCCCCAGCATTTT.

This clonotype was seen repeatedly, ten times or more. The genes are TRBV28 and TRBJ1-6, with D maybe TRBD1 (6 bases). Per germline, CDR1 MDHEN and CDR2 SYDVKM. The ends were cut back, 2 bases at V and 5 bases at J, with 10 bases in the middle. This CDR3 has 15 amino acids. Written as DNA, the CDR3 is TGTGCCAGCAGTTTACTTGGACAGAATAATTCACCCCTCCACTTT. It specifies CASSLLGQNNSPLHF. Full variable domain (rest looked up from reference TRBV28 and TRBJ1-6): DVKVTQSSRYLVKRTGEKVFLECVQDMDHENMFWYRQDPGLGLRLIYFSYDVKMKEKGDIPEGYSVSREKKERFSLILESASTNQTSMYLCASSLLGQNNSPLHFGNGTRLTVT.

This clonotype was recorded at least ten times. V usage is TRBV7-6 and J usage is TRBJ1-1; D uncertain. Between the trimmed V and J ends, which lost 0 bases and 1 base, there was a span of 12 bases. CDR1 is SGHVS and CDR2 is FNYEAQ in the germline V gene. This CDR3 spans 16 amino acids. The chain's CDR3 is CASSLALTLRNTEAFF. The CDR3 bases are TGTGCCAGCAGCTTAGCCCTCACCTTACGGAACACTGAAGCTTTCTTT.

Many counts were recorded for this clonotype. This chain joins TRBV7-9 and TRBJ2-3, with D perhaps matching TRBD2 (6 bases). The CDR3 is 17 residues long. CDR1 is SEHNR and CDR2 is FQNEAQ in the germline V gene (reference sequence). V lost 1 base and J 6 bases, leaving 20 bases between the germline ends. As DNA, the CDR3 is TGTGCCAGCAGCTTAGGGGTGGGAGGAGCAGCGGCGGATACGCAGTATTTT. As protein: CASSLGVGGAAADTQYF.

This clonotype was found many times. The gene calls are TRBV6-2 or TRBV6-3 and TRBJ2-2; D is possibly TRBD2 (6 bases). Germline CDR1 MNHEY, CDR2 SVGEGT. With 5 bases removed from V and 15 bases from J, the gap between germline ends came to 25 bases. There are 15 residues in the CDR3. CDR3 bases: TGTGCCAGCAGTCTACACAACCTAGGACTCGAGCGGGTGTTTTTT. Translating gives CASSLHNLGLERVFF.

The table lists this clonotype with many counts. The rearrangement uses TRBV7-9 and TRBJ2-7; D is unclear. Trimming left V 1 base short and J 6 bases short, with 10 bases between. The CDR3 spans 13 residues. Germline V CDR1 and CDR2: SEHNR, FQNEAQ (reference sequence). The DNA for the CDR3 is TGTGCCAGCAGCTTAGGGAGTCTTGGCGAGCAGTACTTC. It translates to CASSLGSLGEQYF.

This clonotype turned up a few times. The chain employs TRBV5-1 and TRBJ2-3, with TRBD2 as a possible D gene (6 bases). Germline loops: CDR1 SGHRS, CDR2 YFSETQ. This CDR3 has 16 residues. V lost 0 bases, J lost 3 bases, and 14 bases lay in between. CDR3: CASSLAARGGTDTQYF. The CDR3 nucleotides are TGCGCCAGCAGCTTGGCGGCGCGGGGAGGTACAGATACGCAGTATTTT. Based on the CDR3 plus reference TRBV5-1 and TRBJ2-3, the full variable domain is KAGVTQTPRYLIKTRGQQVTLSCSPISGHRSVSWYQQTPGQGLQFLFEYFSETQRNKGNFPGRFSGRQFSNSRSEMNVSTLELGDSALYLCASSLAARGGTDTQYFGPGTRLTVL.

This clonotype has a count of ten or more. This chain uses TRBV10-3 with TRBJ1-6, with TRBD1 as a possible D gene (5 bases). V was pared by 0 bases and J by 7 bases, with 13 bases between. The CDR3 sequence is 16 residues long. The germline V gene has CDR1 ENHRY and CDR2 SYGVKD. This CDR3 is CAISESADRDNSPLHF. DNA for the CDR3: TGTGCCATCAGTGAGTCGGCTGACAGAGACAATTCACCCCTCCACTTT.

This clonotype was counted many times. J is TRBJ1-2 and V is TRBV20-1; 10 positions agree with TRBD1. The germline V gene encodes CDR1 DFQATT and CDR2 SNEGSKA (reference sequence). There are 17 residues in the CDR3. Trimming at V came to 0 bases and at J to 8 bases, leaving 15 bases not matched to a gene. CDR3: CSARDAGQGVLFEGYTF. In DNA, the CDR3 is TGCAGTGCTAGAGATGCCGGACAGGGGGTTTTATTTGAAGGCTACACCTTC.

This chain uses TRBV3-1 with TRBJ2-1, with D tentatively TRBD1 (7 bases). Trimming removed 4 bases at V and 6 bases at J, with 13 bases between. CDR3 length: 14 residues. CDR1 and CDR2 (germline): LGHDT, YNNKEL (reference sequence). In DNA, the CDR3 is TGTGCCAGCAGCCTCAGGGGGGTTTCCAATGAGCAGTTCTTC. Translating gives CASSLRGVSNEQFF.

This clonotype was recorded a few times. The V and J genes are TRBV3-1 and TRBJ1-1, with no clear D. Germline V CDR1 and CDR2: LGHDT, YNNKEL (reference sequence). V gave up 4 bases and J gave up 9 bases, with 18 bases separating them. The CDR3 totals 14 residues. The CDR3 protein is CASSPRGGIAKAFF. CDR3 nucleotide sequence: TGTGCCAGCAGCCCCCGGGGAGGGATAGCTAAAGCTTTCTTT.

This clonotype was observed many times. This chain uses TRBV2 with TRBJ1-2, with D tentatively TRBD1 (5 bases). The CDR3 has 12 amino acids. V lost 6 bases and J 4 bases, leaving 9 bases between the germline ends. From germline, CDR1 is SNHLY and CDR2 FYNNEI. The CDR3 DNA reads as TGTGCCAGCAGGGGGCAGACCTATGGCTACACCTTC. This gives the protein CASRGQTYGYTF.

This clonotype was seen many times. The chain joins TRBV27 to TRBJ2-5; TRBD1 matches at 7 bases. Germline CDR1 reads MNHEY; CDR2 reads SMNVEV (reference sequence). V lost 6 bases, J lost 2 bases, and 9 bases stayed unmatched. The CDR3 is made up of 15 amino acids. The CDR3 DNA follows: TGTGCCAGCAGCGCATACAGGGGACCACAAGAGACCCAGTACTTC. Protein: CASSAYRGPQETQYF.

This clonotype was seen at least ten times. The chain carries TRBV11-2 and TRBJ2-6; 7 nucleotides align to TRBD1. This CDR3 has 20 residues. Trimming took 2 bases from V and 0 from J; bases not matched to a gene: 13. Germline CDR1 reads SGHAT; CDR2 reads FQNNGV. The CDR3 spells CASSLNLRPGQYSGANVLTF. The CDR3 region has the DNA TGTGCCAGCAGCTTAAATCTTCGACCGGGACAGTACTCTGGGGCCAACGTCCTGACTTTC.